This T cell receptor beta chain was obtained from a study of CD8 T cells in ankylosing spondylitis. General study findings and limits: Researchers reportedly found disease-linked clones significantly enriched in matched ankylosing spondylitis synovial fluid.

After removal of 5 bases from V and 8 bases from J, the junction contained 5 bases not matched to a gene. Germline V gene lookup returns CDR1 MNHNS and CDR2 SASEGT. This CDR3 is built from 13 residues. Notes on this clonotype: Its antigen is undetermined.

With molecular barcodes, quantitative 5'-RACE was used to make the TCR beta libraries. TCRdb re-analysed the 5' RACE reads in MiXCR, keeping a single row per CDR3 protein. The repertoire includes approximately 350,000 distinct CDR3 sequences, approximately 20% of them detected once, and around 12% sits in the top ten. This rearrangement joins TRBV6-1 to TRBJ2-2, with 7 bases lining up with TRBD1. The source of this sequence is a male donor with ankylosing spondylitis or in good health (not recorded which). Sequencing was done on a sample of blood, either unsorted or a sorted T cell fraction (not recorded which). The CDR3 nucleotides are TGTGCCAGCAGTCAGGGGGTGGGTGGGGAGCTGTTTTTT. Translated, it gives CASSQGVGGELFF.